These T cell receptor beta chains were read from a single sample in a study of patients and donors after allogeneic stem cell transplantation. TCRdb reanalysed the RT-PCR reads using MiXCR and keeps one entry per CDR3 protein. The repertoire has some 960,000 distinct CDR3 sequences, about 20% of them found once; the top ten carry 6%. The sequenced sample was blood, either unsorted or a sorted T cell fraction (not recorded which). All receptors derive from a human donor who was either an allogeneic HSCT recipient or a stem cell or donor lymphocyte infusion donor (not recorded which). It is not recorded whose cells these are; they may come from a transplant donor. CDR3s include the opening cysteine and the closing phenylalanine or tryptophan. D genes are given only for firm matches. Clone size, where shown, is once, few, many, or a class for clones that have expanded.

j_call clone_size d_call v_call cdr3_nt cdr3_aa
TRBJ2-7 few - TRBV9 TGTGCCAGCAGCGTAGAAGTAGGAGACTACGAGCAGTACTTC CASSVEVGDYEQYF
TRBJ2-3 - - TRBV12-3/TRBV12-4 TGTGCCAGCAGTTCCCAGAGGGCGTGGGGCACAGATACGCAGTATTTT CASSSQRAWGTDTQYF
TRBJ2-1 - - TRBV3-1 TGTGCCAGCAGCCAATACCGAAATGAGCAGTTCTTC CASSQYRNEQFF
TRBJ2-7 few - TRBV20-1 TGCAGTGCTACCGTCAGGCGCGGGACCTACGAGCAGTACTTC CSATVRRGTYEQYF
TRBJ1-4 few - TRBV6-1 TGTGCCAGCAGGGGAACAGGGTATTATGAAAAACTGTTTTTT CASRGTGYYEKLFF
TRBJ2-1 many - TRBV10-3 TGTGCCATCAGTGAGTCTTTCGGGGGAGGACCCTACAATGAGCAGTTCTTC CAISESFGGGPYNEQFF
TRBJ2-7 - TRBD1 TRBV7-9 TGTGCCAGCAGCTTGGGGACAGGTCTCCTCTACGAGCAGTACTTC CASSLGTGLLYEQYF
TRBJ2-3 - TRBD2 TRBV4-1 TGCGCCAGCAGCCAGGGGACTAGCGGGGGGGCGGTAGATACGCAGTATTTT CASSQGTSGGAVDTQYF
TRBJ2-3 - - TRBV30 TGTGCCTGGAGTTGGGATACGCAGTATTTT CAWSWDTQYF
TRBJ2-7 - - TRBV12-3/TRBV12-4 TGTGCCAGCAGTTGGGGGAACCTTGGGACGGCTAGCTCCTACGAGCAGTACTTC CASSWGNLGTASSYEQYF
TRBJ2-5 - - TRBV27 TGTGCCAGCAGTTTAAGCCGGCCCCAAGAGACCCAGTACTTC CASSLSRPQETQYF
TRBJ1-2 - TRBD1 TRBV10-3 TGTGCCATCAGGGGACAGGAGGGCTATGGCTACACCTTC CAIRGQEGYGYTF
TRBJ1-4 - TRBD1 TRBV20-1 TGCAGTGCTAACAGGGGGAATATCTTAGAAAAACTGTTTTTT CSANRGNILEKLFF
TRBJ2-7 - TRBD1 TRBV10-1 TGCGCCAGCAGGCCCGCAGAGACAGGGGTGTACGAGCAGTACTTC CASRPAETGVYEQYF
TRBJ2-1 - - TRBV24-1 TGTGCCACCAGTGAGGGTAGTCGCGGCTATGAGCAGTTCTTC CATSEGSRGYEQFF
TRBJ2-7 few TRBD1 TRBV7-2 TGTGCCAGCAGCTTATCCTTACCGGGACAGGGGCAGTACTTC CASSLSLPGQGQYF
TRBJ1-2 few TRBD1 TRBV27 TGTGCCAGCAGTTTATCGACAGGGTCGGGCTTCTATGGCTACACCTTC CASSLSTGSGFYGYTF
TRBJ2-1 - - TRBV6-5 TGTGCCAGCAGTTACACACTGAACTACAATGAGCAGTTCTTC CASSYTLNYNEQFF
TRBJ2-1 many - TRBV4-2 TGTGCCAGCAGCCAAGTCGGAGGGGGCTCCTACAATGAGCAGTTCTTC CASSQVGGGSYNEQFF
TRBJ2-7 - TRBD1 TRBV12-3/TRBV12-4 TGTGCCAGCAGAGGGGGACAGGAGACCTACGAGCAGTACTTC CASRGGQETYEQYF
TRBJ2-2 - TRBD2 TRBV12-3/TRBV12-4 TGTGCCAGCAGGCCTCATGGGACTAGTAACACCGGGGAGCTGTTTTTT CASRPHGTSNTGELFF
TRBJ2-1 - TRBD2 TRBV6-1 TGTGCCAGCAGTCGCGGGGGGCCACAGTACAATGAGCAGTTCTTC CASSRGGPQYNEQFF
TRBJ2-1 - TRBD2 TRBV6-2/TRBV6-3 TGTGCCAGCAGCCTCCCGGGACTAGCGGGGGGCGCGTACAATGAGCAGTTCTTC CASSLPGLAGGAYNEQFF
TRBJ2-2 few - TRBV9 TGTGCCAGCAGCTCCGCGACAGATTTGGGGGAGCTGTTTTTT CASSSATDLGELFF
TRBJ2-7 few TRBD1 TRBV7-8 TGTGCCAGCAGCCCGATCCCGGGACAGGGTTCCGAGCAGTACTTC CASSPIPGQGSEQYF
TRBJ2-7 - TRBD1 TRBV4-1 TGCGCCAGCAGCCAAGAATTCGGGCCAACAGGGGGCCACTCCTACGAGCAGTACTTC CASSQEFGPTGGHSYEQYF
TRBJ2-5 - TRBD1 TRBV12-3/TRBV12-4 TGTGCCAGCAGATGGACAGGTCTACAAGAGACCCAGTACTTC CASRWTGLQETQYF
TRBJ2-1 - TRBD2 TRBV25-1 TGTGCCAGCCTTAGACCGAGCGGGGGGGCCCCGTTCTTC CASLRPSGGAPFF
TRBJ1-6 few - TRBV27 TGTGCCAGCAGTTTATTAGGGACCACTTCTGGTTCACCCCTCCACTTT CASSLLGTTSGSPLHF
TRBJ2-5 - - TRBV24-1 TGTGCCACCAGTGCCAGAGACTTGCCCCAAGAGACCCAGTACTTC CATSARDLPQETQYF
TRBJ2-1 - TRBD2 TRBV9 TGTGCCAGCAGCGGCAGCGGGGGCGATGAGCAGTTCTTC CASSGSGGDEQFF
TRBJ1-2 many - TRBV12-3/TRBV12-4 TGTGCCAGCAGTTTCTCCATTGTCTATGGCTACACCTTC CASSFSIVYGYTF
TRBJ1-2 - TRBD1 TRBV18 TGTGCCAGCTCCCCTAGACAGGGAAGAACTAACTATGGCTACACCTTC CASSPRQGRTNYGYTF
TRBJ2-2 few - TRBV30 TGTGCCTGGAGCCCTAGTTACGGCGCGAACACCGGGGAGCTGTTTTTT CAWSPSYGANTGELFF
TRBJ2-1 many - TRBV27 TGTGCCAGCAATCATTCGGGGGCGGGAGCTACCTACAATGAGCAGTTCTTC CASNHSGAGATYNEQFF
TRBJ1-4 few TRBD1 TRBV24-1 TGTGCCACCAGTGACCTTTACGCCAAAGACAGGGCAACTAATGAAAAACTGTTTTTT CATSDLYAKDRATNEKLFF
TRBJ2-1 few TRBD1 TRBV5-1 TGCGCCAGCAGCCCCGGACAGGGGATCAATGAGCAGTTCTTC CASSPGQGINEQFF
TRBJ2-1 few - TRBV10-2 TGCGCCAGCAGCCCGGGCGCGGGGAGCTCCTACAATGAGCAGTTCTTC CASSPGAGSSYNEQFF
TRBJ2-1 - - TRBV11-3 TGTGCCAGCAGCTTAGATCTGCGAGGACCAGGACTGTTCTTC CASSLDLRGPGLFF
TRBJ2-2 few - TRBV20-1 TGCAGTGCCGGCTCTCAGGCCTATTCGAACACCGGGGAGCTGTTTTTT CSAGSQAYSNTGELFF
TRBJ2-7 few - TRBV14 TGTGCCAGCAGCCAAGATCGTATCTACGAGCAGTACTTC CASSQDRIYEQYF
TRBJ1-1 many - TRBV12-3/TRBV12-4 TGTGCCAGCAGCCCGTATCAGACAGGCACCACTGAAGCTTTCTTT CASSPYQTGTTEAFF
TRBJ2-1 - - TRBV6-1 TGTGCCAGCAGTGAACCTCAGAGAAGCGGATACAATGAGCAGTTCTTC CASSEPQRSGYNEQFF
TRBJ1-2 few - TRBV5-6 TGTGCCAGCAGCTTGGGCCAGGTAGCCTATGGCTACACCTTC CASSLGQVAYGYTF
TRBJ2-7 - TRBD2 TRBV20-1 TGCAGTGCTAGTGTACTAGCGGGAGGACCCTACGAGCAGTACTTC CSASVLAGGPYEQYF
TRBJ2-7 - - TRBV9 TGTGCCAGCAGCGTGGGAACATGGAGCTCCTACGAGCAGTACTTC CASSVGTWSSYEQYF
TRBJ2-5 - TRBD1 TRBV12-3/TRBV12-4 TGTGCCAGCAGTTCCAGGACAGGGGAGACCCAGTACTTC CASSSRTGETQYF
TRBJ2-7 - - TRBV5-1 TGCGCCAGCACCTCGACAGGGCCGCTCGGGGGCGAGCAGTACTTC CASTSTGPLGGEQYF
TRBJ2-3 - - TRBV27 TGTGCCAGCAGTCCCCTCGTACTAGGGTCAGATACGCAGTATTTT CASSPLVLGSDTQYF
TRBJ2-2 few TRBD2 TRBV20-1 TGCAGTGCTCGATTTCTAGCGGGGGCCAGCACCGGGGAGCTGTTTTTT CSARFLAGASTGELFF
TRBJ1-4 few - TRBV7-6 TGTGCCAGCAGCCCTCAGGGGCGTAGTGAAAAACTGTTTTTT CASSPQGRSEKLFF
TRBJ2-7 few - TRBV28 TGTGCCAGCAGTTTAATAGGCAACTCCTACGAGCAGTACTTC CASSLIGNSYEQYF